This passage covers 21 T cell receptor beta chains from one sample sequenced in a study of control samples from healthy donors and cancer patients. The data were produced by immunoSEQ multiplex PCR, yet TCRdb's version contains in-frame clones alone and is incomplete. The table records tens of thousands of clones, 85% to 90% of them present only once. Material for sequencing was blood. The receptors stem from a woman aged 60-70 years in good health.

The chain links TRBV27 to TRBJ2-1, with D maybe TRBD1 (5 bases). The germline CDR1 and CDR2 sequences are MNHEY and SMNVEV (reference sequence). Trimming shortened V by 7 bases and J by 0 bases, and 16 bases separated the two germline ends. CDR3 size: 16 residues. CDR3 bases: TGTGCCAGCATTCCCCTGGGGCGTAGCTCCTACAATGAGCAGTTCTTC. Its translation is CASIPLGRSSYNEQFF.

This clone showed up just once. V and J are TRBV12-5 and TRBJ1-1; 7 nucleotides match TRBD1. V lost 4 bases, J lost 5 bases, and 4 bases stayed unmatched. The CDR3 runs to 13 residues. The V gene's germline CDR1 is LGHNT and CDR2 FRNRAP. The CDR3 is CASGSHRGTEAFF. CDR3 nucleotide sequence: TGTGCTAGTGGTTCCCACAGGGGAACTGAAGCTTTCTTT.

CDR3 in amino acids: CAASEGGTNEKLFF. The DNA of the CDR3 is TGTGCCGCCTCTGAGGGTGGAACTAATGAAAAACTGTTTTTT. The J gene is TRBJ1-4, the V gene TRBV6-5; D call uncertain. Germline V gives CDR1 MNHEY, CDR2 SVGAGI. The CDR3 loop spans 14 amino acids. V lost 11 bases to trimming and J lost 1 base, with 14 bases between them.

The V gene is TRBV7-2, the J gene TRBJ2-1; maybe TRBD2 (5 bases). This CDR3 has 11 amino acids. CDR1 and CDR2 (germline): SGHTA, FQGNSA. The V end was cut by 3 bases, the J end by 13 bases, with 10 bases between. CDR3 nucleotides: TGTGCCAGCAGCTTTGCGGACTTCCAGTTCTTC. Protein product: CASSFADFQFF.

The V call is TRBV20-1, the J call TRBJ1-2; D is unclear. The CDR3 totals 10 residues. The V end lost 3 bases, the J end lost 8 bases, and 7 bases lay between the germline ends. Germline CDR1 is DFQATT and CDR2 is SNEGSKA (reference sequence). The CDR3, as DNA: TGCAGTGCTAGTGGGCAGGGCTACACCTTC. Its translation is CSASGQGYTF.

This chain links TRBV18 with TRBJ2-1; the D gene is possibly TRBD2 (7 bases). The germline gives CDR1 KGHSH, CDR2 LQKENI. The CDR3 loop spans 16 amino acids. The V and J ends lost 0 bases and 2 bases respectively, with 11 bases between them. The CDR3 loop reads CASSPPGGPTYNEQFF. The DNA for the CDR3 is TGTGCCAGCTCACCACCGGGGGGGCCCACCTACAATGAGCAGTTCTTC.

The gene calls are TRBV19 and TRBJ2-3; no clear D gene. The CDR3 consists of 13 residues. The germline V gene has CDR1 LNHDA and CDR2 SQIVND (reference sequence). The V and J ends lost 3 bases and 3 bases respectively, with 7 bases between them. CDR3 sequence (DNA): TGTGCCAGTAGTATGTGGCCGACAGATACGCAGTATTTT. It is translated as CASSMWPTDTQYF.

The chain employs TRBV6-6 and TRBJ1-6, with D perhaps TRBD1 (6 bases). The CDR3 consists of 15 residues. CDR1 and CDR2 from the germline V gene are MNHNY and SVGAGI (reference sequence). V was pared by 2 bases and J by 6 bases, with 11 bases between. CDR3 DNA sequence: TGTGCCAGCAGTTACACGGGGGCTCTTAATTCACCCCTCCACTTT. It specifies CASSYTGALNSPLHF.

The chain recombines TRBV4-2 with TRBJ1-2; D gene unclear. The CDR3 extends over 14 amino acids. Trimming shortened V by 0 bases and J by 0 bases, and 5 bases separated the two germline ends. Per germline, CDR1 LGHNA and CDR2 YNFKEQ. In nucleotides, the CDR3 is TGTGCCAGCAGCCAAGAACAGCCTAACTATGGCTACACCTTC. This translates into CASSQEQPNYGYTF.

This clone was detected once. The gene calls are TRBV7-8 and TRBJ1-1; 10 positions agree with TRBD1. The CDR3 spans 15 residues. Trimming cost V 2 bases and J 5 bases; bases outside gene matches: 5. Germline CDR1 and CDR2: SGHVS and FQNEAQ. Here the CDR3 reads CASSLFGTGVTEAFF. The DNA of the CDR3 is TGTGCCAGCAGCTTATTCGGGACAGGGGTTACTGAAGCTTTCTTT.

The chain carries TRBV7-8 and TRBJ2-3, with TRBD2 identical over 8 bases. J was trimmed by 4 bases and V by 2 bases; bases with no gene match: 14. Germline CDR1 reads SGHVS; CDR2 reads FQNEAQ. The CDR3 spans 18 residues. CDR3 residues: CASSLSARRGAVADTQYF. In DNA form, the CDR3 reads TGTGCCAGCAGCTTATCTGCTCGGCGGGGGGCGGTGGCAGATACGCAGTATTTT.

V and J are TRBV15 and TRBJ2-7, with TRBD2 matching 14 bases. The V and J ends lost 0 bases and 6 bases, in that order; junction bases with no gene match: 4. The CDR3 is 16 residues long. Germline values: CDR1 LNHNV, CDR2 YYDKDF (reference sequence). The DNA of the CDR3 is TGTGCCACCAGCAGAGAACCGGGACTAGCGGGAGTCGAGCAGTACTTC. It is translated as CATSREPGLAGVEQYF.

The V gene is TRBV19, the J gene TRBJ1-1, with D possibly TRBD1 on 6 matching bases. CDR1 and CDR2 (germline): LNHDA, SQIVND (reference sequence). V lost 1 base to trimming and J lost 6 bases, with 15 bases between them. The CDR3 runs to 15 residues. This CDR3 is CASSIGFGGPPEAFF. CDR3 nucleotides: TGTGCCAGTAGTATAGGGTTCGGGGGCCCCCCTGAAGCTTTCTTT.

J is TRBJ1-2 and V is TRBV2; D is uncertain. V dropped 3 bases and J dropped 7 bases, with 12 bases sitting between them. This CDR3 has 13 amino acids. Germline-derived CDR1 and CDR2 are SNHLY and FYNNEI. CDR3 bases: TGTGCCAGCAGTGACAGATTCTCGGGTGGCTACACCTTC. It yields the protein CASSDRFSGGYTF.

The V call is TRBV11-2, the J call TRBJ1-2, with 9 bases lining up with TRBD1. The junction had 8 bases not matched to a gene; V was cut back by 4 bases and J by 8 bases. Germline-derived CDR1 and CDR2 are SGHAT and FQNNGV. The CDR3 consists of 14 residues. The CDR3 DNA follows: TGTGCCAGCAGCTCTACGGGACAGGGCTTAGGCTACACCTTC. It specifies CASSSTGQGLGYTF.

The genes are TRBV10-3 and TRBJ2-3, with a possible D match to TRBD2 (5 bases). Germline-derived CDR1 and CDR2 are ENHRY and SYGVKD. Trimming took 5 bases from V and 2 from J, leaving 23 bases between them. The CDR3 loop spans 18 amino acids. In DNA form, the CDR3 reads TGTGCCATCAGTCCCCACACCGGGATGCCCGTTGACACAGATACGCAGTATTTT. Encoded protein: CAISPHTGMPVDTDTQYF.

This sequence joins TRBV2 and TRBJ2-1, with 8 bases that match TRBD2. The V gene's germline CDR1 is SNHLY and CDR2 FYNNEI. The CDR3 is made up of 16 amino acids. V was clipped by 6 bases and J by 0 bases; unmatched bases: 7. The CDR3 spells CASRLSGAPSYNEQFF. The DNA of the CDR3 is TGTGCCAGCAGACTTAGCGGGGCCCCCTCCTACAATGAGCAGTTCTTC.

Points on this clone: Other DNA sequences in the sample encode the same CDR3. The chain couples TRBV5-1 to TRBJ2-5, with 7 positions matching TRBD1. V gave up 3 bases and J gave up 3 bases; unmatched junction bases: 5. Germline values: CDR1 SGHRS, CDR2 YFSETQ. This CDR3 contains 14 residues. CDR3 bases: TGCGCCAGCAGCTACCAGACAGGGAAAGAGACCCAGTACTTC. Amino acid sequence: CASSYQTGKETQYF.

This chain connects TRBV19 to TRBJ2-3; D could derive from TRBD1 or TRBD2 (5 bases each). Germline V gives CDR1 LNHDA, CDR2 SQIVND (reference sequence). The V end lost 7 bases, the J end lost 3 bases, and 20 bases lay between the germline ends. CDR3 size: 16 residues. The CDR3 is CASTPHWGPRTDTQYF. The DNA for the CDR3 is TGTGCCAGTACCCCTCACTGGGGACCGAGGACAGATACGCAGTATTTT.

Turning to this clone: The sample contains more than one DNA sequence encoding this CDR3. This chain connects TRBV24-1 to TRBJ2-1, with TRBD1 as a possible D gene (6 bases). Germline values: CDR1 KGHDR, CDR2 SFDVKD. V lost 2 bases and J lost 7, with 17 bases in between. The CDR3 extends over 16 amino acids. CDR3 coding DNA: TGTGCCACCAGTGATTCTACTCCCGGGCAGGGGAATGAGCAGTTCTTC. This encodes CATSDSTPGQGNEQFF.

V gene TRBV6-5 combines with J gene TRBJ1-2; D ambiguous. The ends were cut back, 3 bases at V and 7 bases at J, with 12 bases in the middle. CDR1 MNHEY and CDR2 SVGAGI come from the germline V gene. The CDR3 runs 13 residues. CDR3 sequence reads: CASSYTSEFGYTF. For the CDR3, the DNA is TGTGCCAGCAGTTATACGTCCGAGTTTGGCTACACCTTC.